This T cell receptor beta chain was obtained from a study of T cells after yellow fever vaccination. Study-wide findings and caveats: Any FACS-sorted repertoire could hold abundant clonotypes that contaminate it from the bulk population.

UMIs were added to TCR cDNA along with a universal primer site when it was made by 5'RACE template switching. In TCRdb, the 5' RACE reads were re-called with MiXCR into one record per CDR3 protein. Here the sample spans about 630,000 distinct CDR3 sequences, approximately 13% being singletons. To note about this clonotype: Its antigen is unidentified.

CDR3 length: 13 residues. V trimming: 3 bases; J trimming: 6 bases; junction bases outside the gene matches: 2. Germline lookup yields CDR1 SGHTA and CDR2 FQGNSA. The chain couples TRBV7-2 to TRBJ1-1; 9 bases fit TRBD1. The source was PBMCs, collected on the day of the yellow fever booster vaccination. The source of this sequence is a man between 25 and 39 years old who received the YFV17D yellow fever vaccine. CDR3 DNA sequence: TGTGCCAGCAGCTTCGGACAGGGGTCTGAAGCTTTCTTT. It translates to CASSFGQGSEAFF.